This T cell receptor (beta chain) was captured in a study of blood T cell repertoires in COVID-19. The wider study: COVID-19 samples, acute and convalescent, were from the United States, Italy and Spain. Sample material is recorded as cDNA or gDNA derived from T cells, B-cell-depleted T cells, or PBMCs.

This clone was seen just once. Per germline, CDR1 MNHEY and CDR2 SVGEGT. With V trimmed by 4 bases and J by 1 base, 12 bases remained unmatched. This CDR3 is 17 amino acids long. As processed by the authors: Amplified reference gene primers provided the basis for estimating nucleated cell counts. The protocol was immunoSEQ multiplex PCR, while the TCRdb copy is restricted to in-frame clones and leaves out a portion. The V and J calls and the clone size are those of that table, but D and trimming were determined from the DNA. This repertoire shows about 180,000 clones, about 87% found once; its top ten account for more than 3.5%.

The chain links TRBV6-2 or TRBV6-3 to TRBJ2-5, with 7 bases lining up with TRBD2. This TCR was recovered from a woman between 25 and 40 years old with acute or convalescent COVID-19. The specimen was peripheral blood. CDR3 bases: TGTGCCAGCAGTTCGGGAGGCCTCTATAAAGTCCAAGAGACCCAGTACTTC. This codes for CASSSGGLYKVQETQYF.